The 24 T cell receptor beta chains reported below all come from one sample, sequenced in a study of CD8 T cells in Susac syndrome. It was with random hexamers that 0.5 to 1 ug RNA was reverse transcribed. TCRdb re-called the immunoSEQ multiplex PCR reads with MiXCR, one entry per CDR3 protein. The repertoire consists of 70,000 or so distinct CDR3 sequences, with about 94% occurring once and the leading ten covering roughly 0.4%. Input material: CD8+ T cells from PBMCs. These receptors came from a human donor with multiple sclerosis.

The gene calls are TRBV15 and TRBJ2-5; D unresolved. The CDR3 runs 14 residues. Germline-derived CDR1 and CDR2 are LNHNV and YYDKDF (reference sequence). Trimming shortened V by 5 bases and J by 5 bases, and 15 bases separated the two germline ends. The CDR3 DNA reads as TGTGCCACCAGCCGTCGCGGAGCACGGGAGACCCAGTACTTC. Its protein product is CATSRRGARETQYF.

The chain has TRBV27 and TRBJ2-7, with D possibly TRBD2 on 6 matching bases. V lost 0 bases and J lost 2, with 11 bases in between. The CDR3 totals 15 residues. Germline CDR1 is MNHEY and CDR2 is SMNVEV (reference sequence). As DNA, the CDR3 is TGTGCCAGCAGTTTATCCCGGGAGTTGACCTACGAGCAGTACTTC. It translates to CASSLSRELTYEQYF.

The rearrangement joins TRBV29-1 to TRBJ2-5; D possibly corresponds to TRBD1 (6 bases). With 4 bases removed from V and 5 bases from J, the gap between germline ends came to 20 bases. Germline CDR1 reads SQVTM; CDR2 reads ANQGSEA. The CDR3 contains 15 residues. The CDR3 protein is CSVVYRVAMWETQYF. The CDR3 DNA follows: TGCAGCGTTGTTTACAGGGTAGCCATGTGGGAGACCCAGTACTTC. The full variable domain, its missing parts supplied by reference TRBV29-1 and TRBJ2-5, is SAVISQKPSRDICQRGTSLTIQCQVDSQVTMMFWYRQQPGQSLTLIATANQGSEATYESGFVIDKFPISRPNLTFSTLTVSNMSPEDSSIYLCSVVYRVAMWETQYFGPGTRLLVL.

This chain connects TRBV9 to TRBJ1-1, with D possibly TRBD1 on 5 matching bases. With 4 bases removed from V and 5 bases from J, the gap between germline ends came to 15 bases. Germline CDR1 is SGDLS and CDR2 is YYNGEE. This CDR3 has 14 amino acids. CDR3 coding DNA: TGTGCCAGCAGCCCCCTCCGGGGGGGAACTGAAGCTTTCTTT. Translation: CASSPLRGGTEAFF.

The chain joins TRBV27 to TRBJ2-1; TRBD1 matches at 7 bases. V dropped 5 bases and J dropped 5; count of bases not matched to a gene: 6. CDR1 MNHEY and CDR2 SMNVEV come from the germline V gene (reference sequence). This CDR3 is built from 14 residues. CDR3 loop: CASSPTGSDNEQFF. For the CDR3, the DNA is TGTGCCAGCAGTCCGACAGGGTCCGACAATGAGCAGTTCTTC.

J is TRBJ2-6 and V is TRBV12-3 or TRBV12-4; D uncertain. This CDR3 contains 16 residues. V was cut by 2 bases and J by 2 bases, with 10 bases left in between. CDR3 bases: TGTGCCAGCAGTTTACGGTCCAGTGCTGGGGCCAACGTCCTGACTTTC. Encoded protein: CASSLRSSAGANVLTF.

The chain employs TRBV19 and TRBJ2-1, with D tentatively TRBD2 (6 bases). The germline CDR1 and CDR2 sequences are LNHDA and SQIVND (reference sequence). The CDR3 is 9 residues long. Trimming cost V 11 bases and J 8 bases, with 7 bases left between them. The CDR3 region is CAAGHEQFF. The CDR3 nucleotides are TGTGCCGCGGGGCATGAGCAGTTCTTC.

The chain uses TRBV21-1 and TRBJ1-2. TRBV21-1 is marked as a pseudogene. This CDR3 is built from 14 residues. CDR3 amino acids: CASSKKWEEDGYTF. CDR3 DNA sequence: TGTGCCAGCAGCAAAAAATGGGAGGAGGATGGCTACACCTTC.

The V gene is TRBV20-1, the J gene TRBJ2-7; possibly TRBD1 for D (5 bases). Germline loops: CDR1 DFQATT, CDR2 SNEGSKA (reference sequence). There are 13 residues in the CDR3. The CDR3 coding sequence is TGCAGCGCGGACGACAGCTCTTCCTACGAGCAGTACTTC. Translating gives CSADDSSSYEQYF.

This chain links TRBV7-9 with TRBJ1-5, with 7 bases fitting TRBD1. The CDR3 loop spans 16 amino acids. Trimming at V came to 5 bases and at J to 0 bases, leaving 7 bases not matched to a gene. From germline, CDR1 is SEHNR and CDR2 FQNEAQ (reference sequence). Written as DNA, the CDR3 is TGTGCCAGCAGCCCCGACAGGGTGGGTAGCAATCAGCCCCAGCATTTT. Encoded protein: CASSPDRVGSNQPQHF. Looking up the rest from reference TRBV7-9 and TRBJ1-5 gives the full variable domain: DTGVSQNPRHKITKRGQNVTFRCDPISEHNRLYWYRQTLGQGPEFLTYFQNEAQLEKSRLLSDRFSAERPKGSFSTLEIQRTEQGDSAMYLCASSPDRVGSNQPQHFGDGTRLSIL.

This rearrangement joins TRBV12-3 or TRBV12-4 to TRBJ2-5; 9 nucleotides match TRBD1. The CDR3 length is 15 residues. J was trimmed by 4 bases and V by 4 bases; bases with no gene match: 7. The CDR3 sequence: CASSSGQGLGETQYF. CDR3 coding DNA: TGTGCCAGCAGTTCGGGACAGGGATTGGGAGAGACCCAGTACTTC.

This chain connects TRBV27 to TRBJ2-3, with 10 bases aligning to TRBD1. The CDR3 sequence is 17 residues long. Germline values: CDR1 MNHEY, CDR2 SMNVEV (reference sequence). With V trimmed by 9 bases and J by 2 bases, 14 bases remained unmatched. CDR3 sequence reads: CASAPPGQGLNTDTQYF. The CDR3 bases are TGTGCCAGTGCGCCTCCGGGACAGGGGTTAAACACAGATACGCAGTATTTT.

This chain joins TRBV25-1 and TRBJ2-2; D gene uncertain. The germline CDR1 and CDR2 sequences are MGHDK and SYGVNS. This CDR3 contains 12 residues. V gave up 4 bases and J gave up 6 bases, with 6 bases separating them. CDR3: CASSVGSGELFF. CDR3 in DNA: TGTGCCAGCAGTGTAGGGTCCGGGGAGCTGTTTTTT.

The chain combines TRBV19 with TRBJ1-5; a possible D gene is TRBD1 (5 bases). The CDR3 contains 14 residues. Trimming shortened V by 1 base and J by 7 bases, and 11 bases separated the two germline ends. The germline CDR1 and CDR2 sequences are LNHDA and SQIVND (reference sequence). CDR3 amino acids: CASSIGGDGQPQHF. The CDR3 bases are TGTGCCAGTAGTATAGGGGGGGATGGGCAGCCCCAGCATTTT.

The V gene is TRBV7-9, the J gene TRBJ1-2; 7 bases agree with TRBD1. This CDR3 is built from 16 residues. V lost 4 bases, J lost 6 bases, and 14 bases stayed unmatched. CDR1 and CDR2 from the germline V gene are SEHNR and FQNEAQ (reference sequence). CDR3 sequence: CASSSAETGRRDGYTF. CDR3 bases: TGTGCCAGCAGCTCAGCGGAGACAGGGAGGAGAGATGGCTACACCTTC.

V usage is TRBV11-2 and J usage is TRBJ2-1, with 13 bases that match TRBD2. The CDR3 is 17 amino acids. Looked up from germline, CDR1 is SGHAT and CDR2 is FQNNGV. V shed 3 bases and J 6 bases; nucleotides not matched to a gene: 8. CDR3 coding DNA: TGTGCCAGCAGCTTCGCAGGACTAGCGGGAGTGGGCAATGAGCAGTTCTTC. Residues: CASSFAGLAGVGNEQFF.

The CDR3 DNA reads TGTGCCTGGGGGACGACAGGGTCCCACACCTTC. Protein product: CAWGTTGSHTF. The J gene is TRBJ1-2, the V gene TRBV30; TRBD1 matches 7 bases. V was clipped by 5 bases and J by 12 bases; unmatched bases: 9. Germline V lookup: CDR1 GTSNPN, CDR2 SVGIG (reference sequence). The CDR3 spans 11 residues.

This rearrangement joins TRBV2 to TRBJ1-2; D is possibly TRBD1 (6 bases). There are 15 residues in the CDR3. The V gene's germline CDR1 is SNHLY and CDR2 FYNNEI. Trimming removed 5 bases from V and 0 bases from J, with 13 bases in between. CDR3 coding DNA: TGTGCCAGCAGTTCAACAGGGCCTTCTAACTATGGCTACACCTTC. Amino acids: CASSSTGPSNYGYTF.

This chain connects TRBV4-3 to TRBJ2-7; D is unclear. Germline V gene data show CDR1 as LGHNA and CDR2 as YSLEER. V shed 0 bases and J shed 7 bases, with 13 bases lying between them. The CDR3 sequence is 14 residues long. For the CDR3, the DNA is TGCGCCAGCAGCCAAGATGGCTCCGGTGGAGAGCAGTACTTC. As protein: CASSQDGSGGEQYF.

The genes are TRBV6-1 and TRBJ2-3; no firm D call. V gave up 4 bases and J gave up 1 base, with 6 bases separating them. The CDR3 sequence is 13 residues long. Germline values: CDR1 MNHNS, CDR2 SASEGT. CDR3 sequence: CASSGRGTDTQYF. In DNA form, the CDR3 reads TGTGCCAGCAGTGGACGAGGCACAGATACGCAGTATTTT.

The chain links TRBV7-8 to TRBJ1-5, with D unclear. Germline V CDR1 and CDR2: SGHVS, FQNEAQ. This CDR3 has 15 residues. Trimming stripped 1 base from V and 0 bases from J, with 7 bases between. This CDR3 reads CASSLGPNSNQPQHF. DNA of the CDR3: TGTGCCAGCAGCTTAGGTCCGAATAGCAATCAGCCCCAGCATTTT.

This chain connects TRBV3-1 to TRBJ2-2; TRBD2 agrees at 9 bases. The J segment lost 4 bases and the V segment lost 5 bases, leaving 8 bases of the junction unmatched. Germline V gives CDR1 LGHDT, CDR2 YNNKEL (reference sequence). The CDR3 is 16 residues long. In DNA form, the CDR3 reads TGTGCCAGCAGCTCTCGCGGGACTAGCTTCACCGGGGAGCTGTTTTTT. This encodes CASSSRGTSFTGELFF.

The CDR3 sequence: CASSLAGPGSGSPLHF. The DNA of the CDR3 is TGTGCCAGCAGCTTGGCGGGGCCAGGTTCGGGTTCACCCCTCCACTTT. The chain has TRBV5-8 and TRBJ1-6, with D maybe TRBD1 (5 bases). This CDR3 has 16 amino acids. The V end was cut by 0 bases, the J end by 9 bases, with 16 bases between. CDR1 is SGHTS, CDR2 YDEGEE, per germline.

The V gene is TRBV7-6, the J gene TRBJ2-7; 9 nucleotides match TRBD1. From germline, CDR1 is SGHVS and CDR2 FNYEAQ. This CDR3 is 14 amino acids long. V dropped 4 bases and J dropped 6; count of bases not matched to a gene: 7. CDR3 region: CASSSGGTGFEQYF. The CDR3 DNA sequence: TGTGCCAGCAGCTCGGGCGGGACAGGGTTCGAGCAGTACTTC.